A selection of T cell receptor beta chains follows, all from one sample in a study of blood T cell repertoires in COVID-19. Produced via immunoSEQ multiplex PCR; TCRdb's table is partial and in-frame only. Of 300,000 to 400,000 clones in the sample, 85% to 90% were seen once. Sample: PBMCs or T cells enriched from blood (not recorded which). The receptors were sampled from a man aged 18 to 29 who had recovered from COVID-19. Both conserved end residues are trimmed from each CDR3.

>TRBJ1-1|TRBV5-1
ASSLDETSMNTEAF
>TRBJ1-5|TRBV21-1
ASSKARGVSNQPQH
>TRBJ1-1|TRBV5-4
ASSTARDRGNTEAF
>TRBJ1-3|TRBV24-1
ATSDRVKPGNTIY
>TRBJ2-7|TRBV5-1
ASSLDGRYEQY
>TRBJ1-5|TRBV2
ASSDGQGLGQPQH
>TRBJ1-3|TRBV7-2
ASSLGSSSGNTIY
>TRBJ2-5|TRBV5-1
ASSSGTSSETQY
>TRBJ1-5|TRBV7-8
ASSLDLGQPQH
>TRBJ2-7|TRBV5-1
ASSLGTSGHIVSEQY
>TRBJ2-1|TRBV4-1
ASSQEATRGTGHNEQF
>TRBJ1-2|TRBV29-1
SVTGLEGANYGYT
>TRBJ2-3|TRBV10-2
ASSESKGGGTDTQY
>TRBJ2-3|TRBV5-6
ASSFLRSTDTQY
>TRBJ1-2|TRBV25-1
ASSEGRFWTHGYT
>TRBJ2-5|TRBV7-3
ASSDWPAEETQY